Shown below are 15 T cell receptor beta chains from a single sample sequenced in a study of T cell responses to AZD1222 COVID-19 vaccine. The repertoire was sequenced with immunoSEQ multiplex PCR; TCRdb's copy has only in-frame clones and lacks some. The sample has tens of thousands of clones; 90% are singletons. Sequenced material: peripheral blood, taken on day 0 of AZD1222 vaccination. These receptors were obtained from an adult in good health.

This chain uses TRBV28 with TRBJ2-3; no firm D call. Trimming took off 6 bases at V and 8 bases at J, with 9 bases between the two ends. Germline V lookup: CDR1 MDHEN, CDR2 SYDVKM. This CDR3 is 11 amino acids long. The CDR3 reads CASSKIVTQYF. CDR3 DNA sequence: TGTGCCAGCAGCAAGATTGTTACGCAGTATTTT.

The chain uses TRBV7-6 and TRBJ1-1, with TRBD1 matching over 8 bases. This CDR3 is 15 amino acids long. Germline V gene sequence: CDR1 SGHVS, CDR2 FNYEAQ. V trimming: 2 bases; J trimming: 0 bases; junction bases outside the gene matches: 2. The CDR3 spells CASSLRTGMNTEAFF. In DNA form, the CDR3 reads TGTGCCAGCAGCTTAAGGACAGGGATGAACACTGAAGCTTTCTTT.

The V and J genes are TRBV3-1 (or the pseudogene TRBV3-2) and TRBJ1-1, with D hard to call. Germline V CDR1 and CDR2: LGHDT, YNNKEL (reference sequence). Trimming pared 4 bases from V and 0 bases from J, leaving 12 bases between. CDR3 length: 15 residues. The CDR3 sequence is CASSPYEGMNTEAFF. The CDR3 DNA reads as TGTGCCAGCAGCCCCTACGAAGGTATGAACACTGAAGCTTTCTTT.

The gene calls are TRBV27 and TRBJ2-4; tentatively, D is TRBD1 (6 bases). CDR1 MNHEY and CDR2 SMNVEV come from the germline V gene (reference sequence). This CDR3 spans 14 amino acids. Trimming shortened V by 5 bases and J by 1 base, and 9 bases separated the two germline ends. CDR3: CASSQQGAKNIQYF. The CDR3 region has the DNA TGTGCCAGCAGTCAGCAGGGGGCCAAAAACATTCAGTACTTC.

The chain links TRBV30 to TRBJ1-2; maybe TRBD1 (5 bases). The CDR3 is 18 residues long. The V end lost 0 bases, the J end lost 6 bases, and 26 bases lay between the germline ends. Germline CDR1 GTSNPN, CDR2 SVGIG (reference sequence). The CDR3 nucleotides read TGTGCCTGGAGTGTAGGACACCGCCCTGGGTTGGCAATCCATGGCTACACCTTC. Its translation: CAWSVGHRPGLAIHGYTF.

The chain carries TRBV27 and TRBJ1-2; TRBD1 is a possible D gene (6 bases). Germline CDR1 reads MNHEY; CDR2 reads SMNVEV (reference sequence). V gave up 8 bases and J gave up 5 bases, with 15 bases separating them. The CDR3 sequence is 13 residues long. DNA of the CDR3: TGTGCCAGCGGAAGGACAGACCTTTATGGCTACACCTTC. Protein: CASGRTDLYGYTF.

This clone was observed a single time. The V call is TRBV28, the J call TRBJ1-1; D ambiguous. The CDR3 consists of 11 residues. Trimming stripped 7 bases from V and 1 base from J, with 4 bases between. The germline gives CDR1 MDHEN, CDR2 SYDVKM. The CDR3 loop reads CASKKNTEAFF. The CDR3 DNA follows: TGTGCCAGCAAAAAGAACACTGAAGCTTTCTTT.

The V gene is TRBV30, the J gene TRBJ1-5, with D unclear. The CDR3 length is 14 residues. Germline CDR1 reads GTSNPN; CDR2 reads SVGIG (reference sequence). V lost 2 bases and J lost 1, with 9 bases in between. The CDR3 DNA follows: TGTGCCTGGAGTTTCGAGGGCAGCAATCAGCCCCAGCATTTT. It is translated as CAWSFEGSNQPQHF.

The rearrangement uses TRBV12-3 or TRBV12-4 and TRBJ1-1; 8 bases align to TRBD1. The CDR3 is 13 residues long. V trimming: 6 bases; J trimming: 1 base; junction bases outside the gene matches: 1. The CDR3 reads CASRTGENTEAFF. DNA of the CDR3: TGTGCCAGCAGGACAGGGGAGAACACTGAAGCTTTCTTT.

The CDR3 DNA is TGCGCCAGCAGTGAGTCGGGAGGGACCGGGGGCTACACCTTC. This encodes CASSESGGTGGYTF. The V gene is TRBV10-2, the J gene TRBJ1-2; tentatively, D is TRBD1 (5 bases). This CDR3 contains 14 residues. The germline V gene has CDR1 WSHSY and CDR2 SAAADI. Trimming took off 0 bases at V and 8 bases at J, with 13 bases between the two ends.

This chain links TRBV19 with TRBJ1-2, with 12 bases lining up with TRBD1. The V and J ends lost 5 bases and 3 bases, in that order; junction bases with no gene match: 10. The CDR3 consists of 17 residues. From germline, CDR1 is LNHDA and CDR2 SQIVND (reference sequence). The CDR3 protein is CASSVSGTGGLDYGYTF. In DNA form, the CDR3 reads TGTGCCAGTAGTGTTTCCGGGACAGGGGGCTTGGACTATGGCTACACCTTC.

The CDR3 region is CASSPYRGSGNTIYF. DNA of the CDR3: TGTGCCAGCAGTCCCTACAGGGGCTCTGGAAACACCATATATTTT. V is TRBV6-5 and J is TRBJ1-3, with TRBD1 matching 7 bases. J gave up 0 bases and V 5 bases, and 4 bases lay outside the gene matches. The CDR3 is made up of 15 amino acids. In germline, CDR1 is MNHEY, CDR2 SVGAGI.

The J gene is TRBJ2-7, the V gene TRBV12-3 or TRBV12-4, with a tentative D call TRBD1 (6 bases). Trimming stripped 2 bases from V and 3 bases from J, with 8 bases between. The CDR3 consists of 13 residues. CDR3 in DNA: TGTGCCAGCAGTTTAACAGGGAACTACGAGCAGTACTTC. Its translation: CASSLTGNYEQYF.

J is TRBJ2-7 and V is TRBV27; a possible D gene is TRBD1 (6 bases). The CDR3 covers 14 residues. The germline V gene has CDR1 MNHEY and CDR2 SMNVEV (reference sequence). Trimming removed 3 bases from V and 2 bases from J, with 11 bases in between. The CDR3 loop reads CASSFGDTTYEQYF. The CDR3 DNA is TGTGCCAGCAGTTTCGGGGACACTACCTACGAGCAGTACTTC.

The chain joins TRBV27 to TRBJ2-3; 7 positions agree with TRBD1. This CDR3 spans 16 amino acids. J lost 6 bases, V lost 7 bases, and 16 bases had no gene match. The germline CDR1 and CDR2 sequences are MNHEY and SMNVEV (reference sequence). The CDR3 here is CASTPVGRGRTDTQYF. The DNA for the CDR3 is TGTGCCAGCACCCCCGTTGGTAGGGGGCGAACCGATACGCAGTATTTT.